The 6 T cell receptor beta chains below come from one sample, sequenced in a study of blood T cells in healthy people across ages. Then a second PCR, running about 6 to 12 cycles, was carried out with a sample-barcoded 5' primer and a J-beta primer mix. TCRdb re-analysed the 5' RACE reads in MiXCR, keeping a single row per CDR3 protein. This table holds 750,000 to 1,000,000 distinct CDR3 sequences, about 29% found once. In addition, the sample was reused for a study of T cells of mothers and their children.

Sequenced material: blood. These TCRs come from a woman aged 35 to 49 in good health.

The rearrangement uses TRBV28 and TRBJ2-7, with D perhaps TRBD1 (5 bases). This CDR3 is built from 12 residues. From germline, CDR1 is MDHEN and CDR2 SYDVKM. The V end lost 10 bases, the J end lost 3 bases, and 13 bases lay between the germline ends. CDR3 DNA: TGTGCCACATCGGACACATACTACGAGCAGTACTTC. Translated, it gives CATSDTYYEQYF.

This clonotype was recorded at least ten times. The rearrangement links TRBV29-1 to TRBJ2-5, with D possibly being TRBD2 (5 bases). The CDR3 length is 12 residues. V gave up 0 bases and J gave up 12 bases, with 14 bases separating them. The germline gives CDR1 SQVTM, CDR2 ANQGSEA. The CDR3 protein is CSVEEGVTVKYF. The CDR3, as DNA: TGCAGCGTTGAAGAGGGAGTAACAGTTAAGTACTTC.

V gene TRBV29-1 combines with J gene TRBJ2-1; 7 bases agree with TRBD2. V shed 3 bases and J 3 bases; nucleotides not matched to a gene: 2. Germline loops: CDR1 SQVTM, CDR2 ANQGSEA. This CDR3 has 13 amino acids. CDR3: CSVDGGVYNEQFF. CDR3 DNA sequence: TGCAGCGTTGATGGGGGGGTCTACAATGAGCAGTTCTTC.

J is TRBJ1-2 and V is TRBV12-3 or TRBV12-4; D remains ambiguous. This CDR3 comprises 13 residues. The V and J ends lost 0 bases and 12 bases respectively, with 14 bases between them. CDR3 DNA: TGTGCCAGCAGTTTAGCAGGACCTGGAGGCAACACCTTC. Its protein product is CASSLAGPGGNTF.

V and J are TRBV12-3 or TRBV12-4 and TRBJ1-2; D remains ambiguous. Trimming cost V 5 bases and J 0 bases, with 10 bases left between them. This CDR3 comprises 14 residues. The CDR3 nucleotides are TGTGCCAGCAGTCCCATAGGTCCTAACTATGGCTACACCTTC. Amino acid sequence: CASSPIGPNYGYTF.

V and J are TRBV5-1 and TRBJ2-4; D is perhaps TRBD1 (6 bases). The DNA matches TRBJ2-7 better at its end, which makes the J call doubtful. The CDR3 covers 13 residues. In germline, CDR1 is SGHRS, CDR2 YFSETQ. In DNA form, the CDR3 reads TGCGCCAGCAGGAGGGACACCCTATACGAGCAGTACTTC. Protein product: CASRRDTLYEQYF.